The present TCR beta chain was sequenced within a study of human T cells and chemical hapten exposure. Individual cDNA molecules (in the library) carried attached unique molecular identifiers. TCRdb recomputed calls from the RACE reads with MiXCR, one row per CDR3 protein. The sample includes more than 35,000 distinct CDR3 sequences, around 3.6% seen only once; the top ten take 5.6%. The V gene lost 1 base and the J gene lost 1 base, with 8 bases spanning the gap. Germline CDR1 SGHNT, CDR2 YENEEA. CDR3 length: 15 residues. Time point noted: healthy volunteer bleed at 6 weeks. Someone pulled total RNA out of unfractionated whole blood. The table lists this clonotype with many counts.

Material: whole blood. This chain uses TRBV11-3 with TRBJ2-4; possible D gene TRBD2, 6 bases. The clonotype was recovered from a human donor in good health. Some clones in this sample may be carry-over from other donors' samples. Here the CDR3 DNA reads TGTGCCAGCAGCTTAGCGGGACTCGCCAAAAACATTCAGTACTTC. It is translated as CASSLAGLAKNIQYF.